These 26 T cell receptor beta chains were all obtained from the same sample, sequenced in a study of blood T cell repertoires in COVID-19. Assay used: immunoSEQ multiplex PCR; TCRdb lists only in-frame clones, some missing. Of hundreds of thousands of clones listed, roughly 86% are singletons. The specimen sequenced was peripheral blood. The receptor set was obtained from an older woman with COVID-19, enrolled during active disease.

The chain joins TRBV19 to TRBJ1-2; D might be TRBD1 (6 bases). This CDR3 is built from 15 residues. Trimming removed 3 bases at V and 3 bases at J, with 14 bases between. The V gene's germline CDR1 is LNHDA and CDR2 SQIVND (reference sequence). The CDR3 bases are TGTGCCAGTAGTATGCGGGGGGGCCGGGACTATGGCTACACCTTC. Translating it yields CASSMRGGRDYGYTF.

V gene TRBV4-1 combines with J gene TRBJ1-2; weak D call: TRBD1 (5 bases). Germline CDR1 and CDR2: MGHRA and YSYEKL. V dropped 7 bases and J dropped 6 bases, with 18 bases sitting between them. CDR3 length: 14 residues. CDR3 amino acids: CASTPYPGDNGYTF. As DNA, the CDR3 is TGCGCCAGCACTCCATACCCGGGGGATAATGGCTACACCTTC.

This clone was picked up one time. The chain carries TRBV7-9 and TRBJ1-2; 9 bases line up with TRBD1. After removal of 5 bases from V and 2 bases from J, the junction contained 6 bases not matched to a gene. Germline V CDR1 and CDR2: SEHNR, FQNEAQ (reference sequence). The CDR3 covers 15 residues. The CDR3 nucleotides are TGTGCCAGCAGCCCAACCGGGACAGGGAACTATGGCTACACCTTC. This sequence encodes CASSPTGTGNYGYTF.

The chain joins TRBV24-1 to TRBJ2-3; TRBD2 matches at 11 bases. Unmatched junction bases numbered 6, after V lost 3 bases and J lost 2 bases. The V gene's germline CDR1 is KGHDR and CDR2 SFDVKD. CDR3 length equals 17 residues. The CDR3 nucleotides read TGTGCCACCAGTGATCCGAATAGCGGGGGGGCCACAGATACGCAGTATTTT. Translated: CATSDPNSGGATDTQYF.

The chain is built from TRBV11-2 and TRBJ1-1; D is ambiguous. The CDR3 covers 12 residues. Germline values: CDR1 SGHAT, CDR2 FQNNGV. Trimming removed 3 bases at V and 6 bases at J, with 8 bases between. The CDR3 region has the DNA TGTGCCAGCAGCTTGAGCGGCGCTGAAGCTTTCTTT. It codes for CASSLSGAEAFF.

Concerning this clone: This sample also contains other DNA sequences that code for the same CDR3. The chain is built from TRBV12-3 or TRBV12-4 and TRBJ1-1; D ambiguous. Between the trimmed V and J ends, which lost 3 bases and 1 base, there was a span of 6 bases. CDR3 length: 13 residues. DNA for the CDR3: TGTGCCAGCAGTTTTAACAGGAACACTGAAGCTTTCTTT. Residues: CASSFNRNTEAFF.

The J gene is TRBJ1-2, the V gene TRBV30; 7 nucleotides line up with TRBD1. After removal of 3 bases from V and 7 bases from J, the junction contained 8 bases not matched to a gene. In germline, CDR1 is GTSNPN, CDR2 SVGIG (reference sequence). The CDR3 has 13 residues. Here the CDR3 DNA reads TGTGCCTGGAGCGTGACAGGGCCTGGTGGCTACACCTTC. Amino acids: CAWSVTGPGGYTF.

This chain joins TRBV2 and TRBJ2-5; possibly TRBD2 for D (5 bases). V shed 10 bases and J shed 5 bases, with 17 bases lying between them. Germline CDR1 and CDR2: SNHLY and FYNNEI. The length of the CDR3 is 13 residues. CDR3 sequence (DNA): TGTGCCATGCTTACTAGGTCCCTGGAGACCCAGTACTTC. This gives the protein CAMLTRSLETQYF.

The chain links TRBV3-1 (or the pseudogene TRBV3-2) to TRBJ1-2, with 10 nucleotides matching TRBD1. This CDR3 has 17 residues. The J segment lost 4 bases and the V segment lost 4 bases, leaving 12 bases of the junction unmatched. CDR1 LGHDT and CDR2 YNNKEL come from the germline V gene (reference sequence). CDR3 DNA sequence: TGTGCCAGCAGCCTCCAGGAGCCCGGGACAGGGGCCTATGGCTACACCTTC. Its protein product is CASSLQEPGTGAYGYTF.

The chain joins TRBV2 to TRBJ2-2; D is uncertain. Germline CDR1 and CDR2: SNHLY and FYNNEI. The CDR3 runs to 13 residues. V was pared by 6 bases and J by 4 bases, with 9 bases between. The CDR3 loop is CASRRAVTGELFF. CDR3 in DNA: TGTGCCAGCAGAAGAGCCGTCACCGGGGAGCTGTTTTTT. Looking up the rest from reference TRBV2 and TRBJ2-2 gives the full variable domain: EPEVTQTPSHQVTQMGQEVILRCVPISNHLYFYWYRQILGQKVEFLVSFYNNEISEKSEIFDDQFSVERPDGSNFTLKIRSTKLEDSAMYFCASRRAVTGELFFGEGSRLTVL.

The chain combines TRBV9 with TRBJ2-5, with 7 positions matching TRBD1. Germline V CDR1 and CDR2: SGDLS, YYNGEE. The CDR3 extends over 15 amino acids. Trimming took 4 bases from V and 5 from J; bases not matched to a gene: 11. DNA of the CDR3: TGTGCCAGCAGCTTAACAGGGGACCCATTCGAGACCCAGTACTTC. Translating gives CASSLTGDPFETQYF.

A few counts support this clone. The gene calls are TRBV24-1 and TRBJ1-5; 7 positions agree with TRBD1. The CDR3 runs to 17 residues. Germline V lookup: CDR1 KGHDR, CDR2 SFDVKD. V shed 4 bases, J shed 4 bases, and the junction held 12 bases outside the gene matches. CDR3 loop: CATSENTGAGINQPQHF. CDR3 in DNA: TGTGCCACCAGTGAAAACACAGGGGCCGGGATAAATCAGCCCCAGCATTTT.

The rearrangement joins TRBV10-3 to TRBJ2-2; D might be TRBD1 (6 bases). V lost 6 bases and J 4 bases, leaving 9 bases between the germline ends. Germline V gives CDR1 ENHRY, CDR2 SYGVKD. The CDR3 runs 13 residues. The CDR3 spells CAISSGVTGELFF. The CDR3 nucleotides read TGTGCCATCAGCTCAGGGGTCACCGGGGAGCTGTTTTTT.

This clone was seen only once. The V call is TRBV27, the J call TRBJ2-3, with D perhaps TRBD2 (5 bases). In germline, CDR1 is MNHEY, CDR2 SMNVEV (reference sequence). The CDR3 is 14 amino acids. The germline V and J ends were trimmed by 9 bases and 1 base, with 14 bases remaining between them. DNA of the CDR3: TGTGCCAGTTCTCCTGGACTTCGCACAGATACGCAGTATTTT. Protein: CASSPGLRTDTQYF.

This clone was found once. The V gene is TRBV9, the J gene TRBJ1-4; 7 bases fit TRBD1. The V segment lost 0 bases and the J segment 8 bases; nucleotides outside the gene matches: 4. Germline V gives CDR1 SGDLS, CDR2 YYNGEE. CDR3 length equals 14 residues. The CDR3 region has the DNA TGTGCCAGCAGCGTAGAAACAGGGGCGGAAAAACTGTTTTTT. This codes for CASSVETGAEKLFF.

J is TRBJ1-1 and V is TRBV6-5; TRBD1 might be the D (6 bases). CDR3 size: 13 residues. Trimming left V 6 bases short and J 5 bases short, with 13 bases between. Germline V lookup: CDR1 MNHEY, CDR2 SVGAGI. CDR3 nucleotide sequence: TGTGCCAGCAGACAGGGTAGGGGAACTGAAGCTTTCTTT. Translated: CASRQGRGTEAFF.

The chain is built from TRBV30 and TRBJ1-1; D may be TRBD1 (6 bases). With 3 bases removed from V and 1 base from J, the gap between germline ends came to 15 bases. This CDR3 has 15 residues. Germline V gene lookup returns CDR1 GTSNPN and CDR2 SVGIG (reference sequence). The DNA for the CDR3 is TGTGCCTGGAGGGGGAGAGGGGGAAGGAACACTGAAGCTTTCTTT. Protein sequence: CAWRGRGGRNTEAFF.

The sample holds a few counts of this clone. The chain links TRBV29-1 to TRBJ1-2, with unresolved D. V dropped 1 base and J dropped 5 bases, with 8 bases sitting between them. Germline assignment: CDR1 SQVTM and CDR2 ANQGSEA. The CDR3 contains 12 residues. The CDR3 here is CSVEGASYGYTF. Here the CDR3 DNA reads TGCAGCGTTGAAGGGGCTTCGTATGGCTACACCTTC.

V and J are TRBV27 and TRBJ2-1; possible D gene TRBD2, 5 bases. With 6 bases removed from V and 9 bases from J, the gap between germline ends came to 9 bases. The CDR3 loop spans 11 amino acids. CDR1 MNHEY and CDR2 SMNVEV come from the germline V gene (reference sequence). The CDR3 DNA follows: TGTGCCAGCAGCCGGGGTTTTGAGCAGTTCTTC. As protein: CASSRGFEQFF.

The chain uses TRBV29-1 and TRBJ2-5, with a weak D call TRBD2 (6 bases). V was trimmed by 1 base and J by 4 bases, leaving 16 bases between them. CDR3 length: 15 residues. Germline V gene sequence: CDR1 SQVTM, CDR2 ANQGSEA. The CDR3: CSVEGLGQGGETQYF. For the CDR3, the DNA is TGCAGCGTTGAAGGCCTCGGGCAGGGAGGAGAGACCCAGTACTTC.

The V gene is TRBV27, the J gene TRBJ2-7, with 7 bases aligning to TRBD1. CDR1 and CDR2 (germline): MNHEY, SMNVEV (reference sequence). With 0 bases clipped from V and 1 base from J, the junction kept 6 bases outside the gene matches. The CDR3 is 16 residues long. The CDR3 nucleotides read TGTGCCAGCAGTTTATCTTCCGGGACAGTTTCCTACGAGCAGTACTTC. Protein product: CASSLSSGTVSYEQYF.

The chain couples TRBV9 to TRBJ2-3, with D maybe TRBD2 (5 bases). Germline V gene lookup returns CDR1 SGDLS and CDR2 YYNGEE. The CDR3 runs to 14 residues. Trimming shortened V by 2 bases and J by 5 bases, and 12 bases separated the two germline ends. The CDR3 reads CASSVGSEGDTQYF. For the CDR3, the DNA is TGTGCCAGCAGCGTCGGTAGCGAGGGAGATACGCAGTATTTT.

This chain joins TRBV10-3 and TRBJ2-1, with 7 nucleotides matching TRBD1. In germline, CDR1 is ENHRY, CDR2 SYGVKD. The CDR3 contains 15 residues. V shed 2 bases, J shed 7 bases, and the junction held 8 bases outside the gene matches. This CDR3 is CAISEAAGGYNEQFF. The CDR3 nucleotides are TGTGCCATCAGTGAGGCAGCAGGGGGTTATAATGAGCAGTTCTTC.

This chain links TRBV19 with TRBJ2-7, with 10 bases aligning to TRBD1. This CDR3 region has 15 residues. V was pared by 3 bases and J by 4 bases, with 6 bases of the junction left unmatched. Germline V gene sequence: CDR1 LNHDA, CDR2 SQIVND (reference sequence). CDR3 loop: CASSIGQGVGYEQYF. CDR3 coding DNA: TGTGCCAGTAGTATCGGACAGGGGGTAGGGTACGAGCAGTACTTC.

The J gene is TRBJ2-7, the V gene TRBV5-1, with a possible D match to TRBD2 (6 bases). Germline values: CDR1 SGHRS, CDR2 YFSETQ. Trimming took 4 bases from V and 6 from J, leaving 17 bases between them. This CDR3 spans 14 amino acids. CDR3 in amino acids: CASSLRGEGGEQYF. The CDR3 DNA is TGCGCCAGCAGCCTAAGGGGCGAGGGAGGCGAGCAGTACTTC.

The rearrangement joins TRBV28 to TRBJ1-2; 9 nucleotides align to TRBD1. CDR1 and CDR2 from the germline V gene are MDHEN and SYDVKM. This CDR3 has 14 amino acids. V was pared by 6 bases and J by 4 bases, with 6 bases of the junction left unmatched. Here the CDR3 DNA reads TGTGCCAGCAGACGGGACAGGGTTGGCTATGGCTACACCTTC. Amino acids: CASRRDRVGYGYTF.